This TCR beta chain derives from a study of cytomegalovirus exposure and HLA in healthy donors. The study, taken as a whole, reports: Using a false discovery rate of 0.05, a later analysis showed that about 16,000 TCR beta sequences were associated with HLA alleles.

Points on this clone: What it recognizes is unknown.

V was clipped by 2 bases and J by 4 bases; unmatched bases: 3. Germline V lookup: CDR1 SGHVS, CDR2 FNYEAQ. The CDR3 contains 16 residues. The primer mix had 60 Vbeta and 13 Jbeta primers. Generated by immunoSEQ multiplex PCR, the TCRdb table keeps only in-frame clones and is missing some. The table lists roughly 150,000 clones, nearly 70% of them singletons. Sequences were obtained from PBMCs. The source of this sequence is a man younger than 45 in good health and CMV-seropositive. The V call is TRBV7-6, the J call TRBJ2-2; 11 nucleotides agree with TRBD2. CDR3 coding DNA: TGTGCCAGCAGCTTATGGACTAGCGGGCTCACCGGGGAGCTGTTTTTT. It translates to CASSLWTSGLTGELFF.